The clone carrying this T cell receptor beta chain was observed once. Germline CDR1 reads SGDLS; CDR2 reads YYNGEE. The germline V and J ends were trimmed by 4 bases and 0 bases, with 11 bases remaining between them. The length of the CDR3 is 15 residues. The data derive from a study of blood T cell repertoires in COVID-19. Study background: Two negative PCRs, clearance, or symptom resolution were required of recovered Cohort 3 donors.

In the study's own analysis: For nucleated cells, counts were estimated from reference gene primer amplification. Data came from immunoSEQ multiplex PCR; TCRdb stores just in-frame clones and leaves some out. The DNA was the basis for D and trimming; V, J and clone size are from that table. The table shows under 150,000 clones, with 84% occurring only once. The rearrangement joins TRBV9 to TRBJ1-5; no definite D call. This receptor was obtained from a middle-aged man in a cohort exposed to, infected with or recovered from COVID-19 (not recorded which). The sample comprised PBMCs or T cells enriched from blood (not recorded which). For the CDR3, the DNA is TGTGCCAGCAGCACTTTAGGACTTAGCAATCAGCCCCAGCATTTT. It codes for CASSTLGLSNQPQHF.